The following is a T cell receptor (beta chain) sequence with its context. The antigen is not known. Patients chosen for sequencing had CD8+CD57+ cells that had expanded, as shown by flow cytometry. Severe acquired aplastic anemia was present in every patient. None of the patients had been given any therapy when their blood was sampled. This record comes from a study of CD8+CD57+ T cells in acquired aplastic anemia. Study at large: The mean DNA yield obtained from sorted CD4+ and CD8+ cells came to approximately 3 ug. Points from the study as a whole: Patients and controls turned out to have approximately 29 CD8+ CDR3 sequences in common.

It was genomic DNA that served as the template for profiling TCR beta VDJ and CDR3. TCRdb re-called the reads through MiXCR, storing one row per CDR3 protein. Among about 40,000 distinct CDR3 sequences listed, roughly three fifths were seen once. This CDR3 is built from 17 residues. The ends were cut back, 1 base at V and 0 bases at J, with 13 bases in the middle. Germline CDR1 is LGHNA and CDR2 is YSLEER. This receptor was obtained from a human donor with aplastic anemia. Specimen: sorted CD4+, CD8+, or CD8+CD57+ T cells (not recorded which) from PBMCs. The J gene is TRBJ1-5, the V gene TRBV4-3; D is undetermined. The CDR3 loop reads CASSQGLGGDSNQPQHF. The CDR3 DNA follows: TGCGCCAGCAGCCAAGGTCTAGGCGGAGATAGCAATCAGCCCCAGCATTTT.